The 15 T cell receptor beta chains in this list originate from one sample, sequenced in a study of OX40 agonist ivuxolimab in advanced cancers. Sequencing used immunoSEQ multiplex PCR; TCRdb keeps in-frame clones, though not all of them. The sample lists approximately 87,000 clones; 92% were seen once. The sample in question was CD4+ or CD8+ T cells sorted from blood, obtained in a trial of the OX40 agonist ivuxolimab. The receptor set was obtained from an adult with an advanced solid tumor such as melanoma, head and neck, liver or kidney cancer.

The rearrangement links TRBV15 to TRBJ2-7; D remains unclear. Trimming stripped 4 bases from V and 4 bases from J, with 11 bases between. The CDR3 runs to 13 residues. Per germline, CDR1 LNHNV and CDR2 YYDKDF (reference sequence). CDR3 in DNA: TGTGCCACCAGCACCCCTGGTGGGTACGAGCAGTACTTC. Translating gives CATSTPGGYEQYF.

The chain combines TRBV5-1 with TRBJ1-2; D gene ambiguous. V dropped 2 bases and J dropped 6 bases, with 11 bases sitting between them. CDR3 size: 13 residues. CDR1 SGHRS and CDR2 YFSETQ come from the germline V gene. The CDR3 reads CASSLPSVDGYTF. As DNA, the CDR3 is TGCGCCAGCAGCTTACCATCAGTCGATGGCTACACCTTC. Based on the CDR3 plus reference TRBV5-1 and TRBJ1-2, the full variable domain is KAGVTQTPRYLIKTRGQQVTLSCSPISGHRSVSWYQQTPGQGLQFLFEYFSETQRNKGNFPGRFSGRQFSNSRSEMNVSTLELGDSALYLCASSLPSVDGYTFGSGTRLTVV.

V usage is TRBV9 and J usage is TRBJ2-2, with D possibly TRBD2 on 6 matching bases. Per the germline V gene, CDR1 is SGDLS and CDR2 is YYNGEE. The CDR3 sequence is 18 residues long. V was cut by 3 bases and J by 2 bases, with 20 bases left in between. For the CDR3, the DNA is TGTGCCAGCAGCGGACCCGGGACTTCTACTTTTAACACCGGGGAGCTGTTTTTT. Translated: CASSGPGTSTFNTGELFF.

The V call is TRBV19, the J call TRBJ2-1; the match to TRBD2 covers 8 bases. This CDR3 comprises 15 residues. Trimming took 6 bases from V and 0 from J; bases not matched to a gene: 4. In germline, CDR1 is LNHDA, CDR2 SQIVND (reference sequence). CDR3 in DNA: TGTGCCAGTAGATTCAGCGGGAGCTCCTACAATGAGCAGTTCTTC. Residues: CASRFSGSSYNEQFF. Filled out from reference TRBV19 and TRBJ2-1, the complete variable domain reads DGGITQSPKYLFRKEGQNVTLSCEQNLNHDAMYWYRQDPGQGLRLIYYSQIVNDFQKGDIAEGYSVSREKKESFPLTVTSAQKNPTAFYLCASRFSGSSYNEQFFGPGTRLTVL.

The rearrangement joins TRBV19 to TRBJ2-5, with 7 bases fitting TRBD2. The V gene's germline CDR1 is LNHDA and CDR2 SQIVND (reference sequence). CDR3 size: 13 residues. V lost 5 bases and J lost 4; bases outside the gene matches: 4. The CDR3 bases are TGTGCCAGTAGTCCCGGGGGGAGAGAGACCCAGTACTTC. It codes for CASSPGGRETQYF.

V and J are TRBV9 and TRBJ2-1; 7 nucleotides match TRBD1. The junction had 16 bases not matched to a gene; V was cut back by 6 bases and J by 7 bases. This CDR3 comprises 16 residues. Germline-derived CDR1 and CDR2 are SGDLS and YYNGEE. CDR3 amino acids: CASTEMTGLAGNEQFF. The CDR3 nucleotides read TGTGCCAGCACCGAAATGACAGGGCTTGCGGGTAATGAGCAGTTCTTC.

The chain joins TRBV6-1 to TRBJ1-4; D is ambiguous. Trimming took 3 bases from V and 8 from J, leaving 10 bases between them. The CDR3 sequence is 13 residues long. Germline-derived CDR1 and CDR2 are MNHNS and SASEGT. The CDR3 nucleotides are TGTGCCAGCAGTGACGGCGTTTACGAAAAACTGTTTTTT. Its protein is CASSDGVYEKLFF.

This CDR3 reads CASSYTGEVDTQYF. The CDR3 bases are TGTGCCAGCAGTTACACGGGGGAGGTAGATACGCAGTATTTT. V is TRBV6-5 and J is TRBJ2-3, with D maybe TRBD2 (6 bases). Germline CDR1 reads MNHEY; CDR2 reads SVGAGI. With 2 bases removed from V and 5 bases from J, the gap between germline ends came to 11 bases. The CDR3 is 14 amino acids.

The rearrangement uses TRBV5-8 and TRBJ1-5; no firm D call. The CDR3 is 15 amino acids. V was clipped by 2 bases and J by 6 bases, with 15 bases between them. Germline V gene lookup returns CDR1 SGHTS and CDR2 YDEGEE. The CDR3 nucleotides read TGTGCCAGCAGCTTTAGTTCTATTAGGGCTCAGCCCCAGCATTTT. This encodes CASSFSSIRAQPQHF. Filled out from reference TRBV5-8 and TRBJ1-5, the complete variable domain reads EAGVTQSPTHLIKTRGQQATLRCSPISGHTSVYWYQQALGLGLQFLLWYDEGEERNRGNFPPRFSGRQFPNYSSELNVNALELEDSALYLCASSFSSIRAQPQHFGDGTRLSIL.

The J gene is TRBJ2-3, the V gene TRBV13; the D call may be TRBD1 or TRBD2 (6 bases each). V was trimmed by 4 bases and J by 3 bases, leaving 11 bases between them. Germline CDR1 reads PRHDT; CDR2 reads FYEKMQ (reference sequence). This CDR3 region has 14 residues. Here the CDR3 reads CASSSQGRTDTQYF. The CDR3 DNA sequence: TGTGCCAGCAGCTCCCAGGGGAGGACAGATACGCAGTATTTT.

V usage is TRBV19 and J usage is TRBJ1-5; 9 bases align to TRBD1. This CDR3 is 15 amino acids long. The trim removed 8 bases at V and 7 bases at J, leaving 12 bases unmatched. Per germline, CDR1 LNHDA and CDR2 SQIVND (reference sequence). In DNA, the CDR3 is TGTGCCAGTTGTCCGGGACAGGGATGTTGGCAGCCCCAGCATTTT. It is translated as CASCPGQGCWQPQHF.

This clone was detected once. The gene calls are TRBV19 and TRBJ1-3, with D hard to call. Germline V gene data show CDR1 as LNHDA and CDR2 as SQIVND (reference sequence). The CDR3 consists of 17 residues. Trimming took 5 bases from V and 4 from J, leaving 21 bases between them. CDR3 amino acids: CASSQVGHPASGNTIYF. CDR3 nucleotide sequence: TGTGCCAGTAGTCAAGTTGGGCACCCAGCTTCCGGAAACACCATATATTTT.

V usage is TRBV7-9 and J usage is TRBJ2-1; 9 bases are shared with TRBD2. The CDR3 contains 17 residues. CDR1 and CDR2 (germline): SEHNR, FQNEAQ (reference sequence). V lost 0 bases and J lost 5; bases outside the gene matches: 8. DNA for the CDR3: TGTGCCAGCAGCTTAGCAGCGGGAGGAGTTTCACACAATGAGCAGTTCTTC. This encodes CASSLAAGGVSHNEQFF.

The J gene is TRBJ1-6, the V gene TRBV9, with 8 nucleotides matching TRBD1. J gave up 6 bases and V 0 bases, and 8 bases lay outside the gene matches. This CDR3 is built from 17 residues. Per the germline V gene, CDR1 is SGDLS and CDR2 is YYNGEE. CDR3 residues: CASSVERQGSFNSPLHF. The CDR3 nucleotides are TGTGCCAGCAGCGTAGAAAGACAGGGGAGCTTTAATTCACCCCTCCACTTT.

This sequence joins TRBV11-3 and TRBJ1-6, with no clear D. V lost 5 bases and J 9 bases, leaving 17 bases between the germline ends. This CDR3 spans 15 amino acids. CDR1 and CDR2 (germline): SGHNT, YENEEA. CDR3 in DNA: TGTGCCAGCAGCCCCCTCTCGGACGCGGCTTCACCCCTCCACTTT. Protein: CASSPLSDAASPLHF.